This T cell receptor (beta chain) was recorded in a study of blood T cell repertoires in COVID-19. The trim removed 4 bases at V and 1 base at J, leaving 2 bases unmatched. Germline V CDR1 and CDR2: SGHNT, YENEEA. This CDR3 has 15 residues. How the authors handled the data: Reference gene primer amplification gave nucleated cell count estimates. Profiled with immunoSEQ multiplex PCR; TCRdb holds only in-frame clones, not every one. The V and J calls and the clone size are those of that table, but D and trimming were determined from the DNA. The sample shows about 250,000 clones, around 90% of them seen only once.

J is TRBJ1-3 and V is TRBV11-3, with 9 bases that match TRBD1. Sequencing was done on a sample of peripheral blood. The receptor comes from a woman aged 40 to 49 who had recovered from COVID-19. The CDR3 region has the DNA TGTGCCAGCAGCTGGGGGACAGGGTCTGGAAACACCATATATTTT. Residues: CASSWGTGSGNTIYF.